A selection of T cell receptor beta chains follows, all from one sample in a study of blood T cell repertoires in COVID-19. TCRdb keeps only in-frame clones here, not all; method: immunoSEQ multiplex PCR. The sample contains some 170,000 clones, 84% of which appear only once. The sequenced sample consisted of PBMCs or T cells enriched from blood (not recorded which). The receptors here all came from a man aged 45-60 years who had recovered from COVID-19. CDR3s include the opening cysteine and the closing phenylalanine or tryptophan. Each record gives: D gene, J gene, clone size, V gene, CDR3 protein, CDR3 DNA. The D gene is left open where the match is weak. Some rows have no size entry. The others give once, few or many, or a class for an expanded clone.

>TRBD2|TRBJ2-3|once|TRBV3-1/TRBV3-2
CASTQGLVSPDTQYF
TGTGCCAGCACCCAGGGACTAGTTAGTCCAGATACGCAGTATTTT
>NA|TRBJ2-3|many|TRBV19
CASSVQQGRGADTQYF
TGTGCCAGTAGTGTGCAACAGGGAAGAGGAGCAGATACGCAGTATTTT
>NA|TRBJ2-4|NA|TRBV27
CATRRDSRSKNIQYF
TGTGCCACCCGCCGGGACTCGCGCTCCAAAAACATTCAGTACTTC
>TRBD1|TRBJ2-3|NA|TRBV5-1
CASSLAVDRVGSTDTQYF
TGCGCCAGCAGCTTGGCCGTGGACAGGGTCGGAAGCACAGATACGCAGTATTTT
>TRBD1|TRBJ2-5|NA|TRBV7-8
CASSKGQGWEETQYF
TGTGCCAGCAGCAAAGGACAGGGATGGGAAGAGACCCAGTACTTC
>TRBD1|TRBJ1-2|NA|TRBV3-1/TRBV3-2
CASSQDGQGRFGYTF
TGTGCCAGCAGCCAAGACGGACAGGGGAGGTTTGGCTACACCTTC
>NA|TRBJ2-3|NA|TRBV20-1
CSASGVGLIDTQYF
TGCAGTGCCAGTGGGGTGGGGCTAATTGATACGCAGTATTTT
>NA|TRBJ1-5|NA|TRBV9
CASSASGNSNQPQHF
TGTGCCAGCAGCGCCTCAGGGAATAGCAATCAGCCCCAGCATTTT
>TRBD1|TRBJ1-6|few|TRBV11-2
CASSYMGQNNSPLHF
TGTGCCAGCAGCTACATGGGACAGAATAATTCACCCCTCCACTTT
>TRBD1|TRBJ1-4|NA|TRBV4-1
CASSQVGTGRRAEKLFF
TGCGCCAGCAGCCAAGTGGGGACAGGGCGTAGGGCTGAAAAACTGTTTTTT
>NA|TRBJ2-7|NA|TRBV5-1
CASSLGPDTEGYEQYF
TGCGCCAGCAGCTTGGGACCTGACACGGAGGGCTACGAGCAGTACTTC
>TRBD2|TRBJ2-5|NA|TRBV30
CAWSGLAGETQYF
TGTGCCTGGAGTGGGCTAGCGGGGGAGACCCAGTACTTC
>TRBD2|TRBJ2-1|NA|TRBV4-1
CASSQGRGAYNEQFF
TGCGCCAGCAGCCAAGGTCGGGGGGCCTACAATGAGCAGTTCTTC
>TRBD1|TRBJ1-2|NA|TRBV6-1
CASSEFTGGVYGYTF
TGTGCCAGCAGTGAATTCACAGGGGGCGTCTATGGCTACACCTTC
>NA|TRBJ1-2|NA|TRBV29-1
CSVGPGLSYGYTF
TGCAGCGTTGGACCTGGGCTATCCTATGGCTACACCTTC
>NA|TRBJ2-3|NA|TRBV9
CASSVGGHRFSTDTQYF
TGTGCCAGCAGCGTAGGGGGACACCGATTTAGCACAGATACGCAGTATTTT
>NA|TRBJ1-1|NA|TRBV10-3
CAISEDSGLAEAFF
TGTGCCATCAGTGAAGATTCAGGGCTTGCTGAAGCTTTCTTT
>TRBD1|TRBJ2-2|NA|TRBV10-3
CAIRTGPNTGELFF
TGTGCCATCCGGACAGGACCGAACACCGGGGAGCTGTTTTTT
>TRBD1|TRBJ2-1|NA|TRBV5-6
CASSPGQGRSYNEQFF
TGTGCCAGCAGCCCAGGACAGGGGAGGTCCTACAATGAGCAGTTCTTC
>NA|TRBJ2-2|NA|TRBV5-4
CASSPRGGPGELFF
TGTGCCAGCAGTCCGAGGGGGGGCCCCGGGGAGCTGTTTTTT
>NA|TRBJ1-3|NA|TRBV2
CASSSGLSSGNTIYF
TGTGCCAGCAGTAGTGGTCTTAGCTCTGGAAACACCATATATTTT
>TRBD2|TRBJ2-1|NA|TRBV11-3
CASSLGRGGFDEQFF
TGTGCCAGCAGCTTAGGTCGGGGGGGCTTCGATGAGCAGTTCTTC
>NA|TRBJ1-5|NA|TRBV6-5
CASSQTQVFQPQHF
TGTGCCAGCAGTCAGACCCAGGTTTTTCAGCCCCAGCATTTT
>TRBD1|TRBJ1-4|NA|TRBV18
CASSPDRVEKLFF
TGTGCCAGCTCACCCGACAGGGTTGAAAAACTGTTTTTT
>TRBD2|TRBJ2-1|NA|TRBV11-2
CASSETSRVRNEQFF
TGTGCCAGCAGCGAGACTAGCAGGGTGAGGAATGAGCAGTTCTTC
>TRBD2|TRBJ2-3|NA|TRBV3-1/TRBV3-2
CASSLSGPSTDTQYF
TGTGCCAGCAGCCTTAGCGGGCCGAGCACAGATACGCAGTATTTT
>TRBD1|TRBJ2-7|NA|TRBV29-1
CSVDRDSTYEQYF
TGCAGCGTTGACCGGGACAGTACCTACGAGCAGTACTTC
>TRBD1|TRBJ2-3|NA|TRBV5-5
CASRKQGASTDTQYF
TGTGCCAGCAGAAAACAGGGGGCCAGCACAGATACGCAGTATTTT
>NA|TRBJ2-2|NA|TRBV6-5
CASKPGQDGELFF
TGTGCCAGCAAACCTGGACAAGACGGGGAGCTGTTTTTT
>TRBD1|TRBJ2-7|NA|TRBV5-1
CASSLGGQGGIEQYF
TGCGCCAGCAGCTTGGGGGGACAGGGCGGCATCGAGCAGTACTTC
>TRBD1|TRBJ1-6|once|TRBV27
CASRWDRVGSPLHF
TGTGCCAGCAGATGGGACAGGGTAGGTTCACCCCTCCACTTT
>NA|TRBJ2-2|NA|TRBV24-1
CATSDLGSDTGELFF
TGTGCCACCAGTGATTTGGGCAGCGACACCGGGGAGCTGTTTTTT
>NA|TRBJ1-4|NA|TRBV30
CAWKLGGEEKLFF
TGTGCCTGGAAACTAGGAGGGGAAGAAAAACTGTTTTTT
>TRBD1|TRBJ1-6|NA|TRBV3-1/TRBV3-2
CASSQGTGVRSPLHF
TGTGCCAGCAGCCAAGGGACAGGGGTTCGGTCACCCCTCCACTTT
>NA|TRBJ1-6|NA|TRBV30
CAWSVGGASSYNSPLHF
TGTGCCTGGAGTGTAGGGGGGGCGAGCTCCTATAATTCACCCCTCCACTTT
>TRBD1|TRBJ1-6|few|TRBV18
CASSPNGQGGSPLHF
TGTGCCAGCTCACCGAATGGACAGGGCGGATCACCCCTCCACTTT
>NA|TRBJ1-1|NA|TRBV30
CAWSVQGVKGAFF
TGTGCCTGGAGTGTACAGGGCGTCAAAGGGGCTTTCTTT
>NA|TRBJ1-1|few|TRBV6-6
CASGSGLNTEAFF
TGTGCCAGCGGTTCAGGGCTGAACACTGAAGCTTTCTTT
>NA|TRBJ2-3|few|TRBV5-8
CASSLGGSTDTQYF
TGTGCCAGCAGCTTGGGCGGGAGCACAGATACGCAGTATTTT
>NA|TRBJ1-1|NA|TRBV19
CASIKPWGGNEAFF
TGTGCCAGTATCAAACCATGGGGGGGGAACGAAGCTTTCTTT
>NA|TRBJ2-7|NA|TRBV19
CAIVTGVTYEQYF
TGTGCCATTGTAACGGGGGTCACCTACGAGCAGTACTTC
>NA|TRBJ2-5|NA|TRBV7-6
CASSFVRETQYF
TGTGCCAGCAGCTTTGTCCGAGAGACCCAGTACTTC
>NA|TRBJ1-5|once|TRBV19
CASSNMPQPQHF
TGTGCCAGTAGTAACATGCCGCAGCCCCAGCATTTT
>NA|TRBJ1-2|NA|TRBV4-2
CASSQGQGNGYTF
TGTGCCAGCAGCCAAGGGCAGGGGAATGGCTACACCTTC
>NA|TRBJ1-4|NA|TRBV3-1/TRBV3-2
CASSQEHRATATNEKLFF
TGTGCCAGCAGCCAAGAACACAGGGCCACTGCAACTAATGAAAAACTGTTTTTT
>NA|TRBJ1-1|NA|TRBV7-9
CASSPENTEAFF
TGTGCCAGCAGCCCAGAGAACACTGAAGCTTTCTTT
>NA|TRBJ2-7|few|TRBV7-8
CASSSREGSYEQYF
TGTGCCAGCAGCTCCCGGGAAGGCTCCTACGAGCAGTACTTC
>NA|TRBJ2-7|NA|TRBV28
CASSFPGYSYEQYF
TGTGCCAGCAGTTTCCCAGGGTACTCCTACGAGCAGTACTTC
>TRBD1|TRBJ1-3|NA|TRBV6-5
CASRAQGYGNTIYF
TGTGCCAGCAGGGCACAGGGGTATGGAAACACCATATATTTT
>NA|TRBJ2-7|NA|TRBV24-1
CATSGSKSYEQYF
TGTGCCACCAGTGGGAGCAAATCCTACGAGCAGTACTTC